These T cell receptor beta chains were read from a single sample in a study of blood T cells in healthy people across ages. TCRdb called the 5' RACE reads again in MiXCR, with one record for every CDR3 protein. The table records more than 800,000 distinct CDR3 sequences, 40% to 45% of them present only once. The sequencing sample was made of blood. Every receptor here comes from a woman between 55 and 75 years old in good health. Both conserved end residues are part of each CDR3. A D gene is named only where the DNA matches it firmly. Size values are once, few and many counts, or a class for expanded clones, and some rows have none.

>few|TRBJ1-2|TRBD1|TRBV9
CASSVGGGTGAYTF
TGTGCCAGCAGCGTAGGCGGGGGGACAGGGGCCTACACCTTC
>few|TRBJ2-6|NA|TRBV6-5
CASRTGFAGANVLTF
TGTGCCAGCAGAACAGGGTTCGCTGGGGCCAACGTCCTGACTTTC
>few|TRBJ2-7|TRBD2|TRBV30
CAWSRSGRAKYEQYF
TGTGCCTGGAGCAGAAGCGGGAGGGCCAAGTACGAGCAGTACTTC
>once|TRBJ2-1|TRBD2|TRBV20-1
CSAVPVGGSSYNEQFF
TGCAGTGCCGTGCCGGTGGGCGGGAGCTCCTACAATGAGCAGTTCTTC
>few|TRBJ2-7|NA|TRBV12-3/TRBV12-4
CASSFGPGAYEQYF
TGTGCCAGCAGTTTTGGACCAGGGGCCTACGAGCAGTACTTC
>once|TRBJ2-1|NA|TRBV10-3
CAISESDSHNEQFF
TGTGCCATCAGTGAGTCAGACAGTCACAATGAGCAGTTCTTC
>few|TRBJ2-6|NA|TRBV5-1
CASRQGSGANVLTF
TGCGCCAGCCGGCAGGGCTCTGGGGCCAACGTCCTGACTTTC
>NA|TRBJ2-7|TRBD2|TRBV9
CASSQTSLSSYEQYF
TGTGCCAGCAGCCAGACTAGCTTAAGCTCCTACGAGCAGTACTTC
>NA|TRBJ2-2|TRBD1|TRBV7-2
CASSARDSRNTGELFF
TGTGCCAGCAGCGCCCGGGACAGTCGGAACACCGGGGAGCTGTTTTTT
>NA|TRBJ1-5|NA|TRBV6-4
CASSARADQPQHF
TGTGCCAGCAGTGCCCGAGCTGATCAGCCCCAGCATTTT